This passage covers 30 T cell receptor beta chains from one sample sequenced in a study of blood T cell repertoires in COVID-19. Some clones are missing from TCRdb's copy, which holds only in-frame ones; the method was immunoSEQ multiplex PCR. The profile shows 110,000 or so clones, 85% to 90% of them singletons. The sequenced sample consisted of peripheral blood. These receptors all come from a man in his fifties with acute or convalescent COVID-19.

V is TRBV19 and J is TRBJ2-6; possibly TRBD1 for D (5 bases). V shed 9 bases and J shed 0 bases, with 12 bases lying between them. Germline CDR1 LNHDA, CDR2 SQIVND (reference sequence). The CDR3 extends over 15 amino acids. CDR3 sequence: CASTPGISGANVLTF. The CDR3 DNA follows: TGTGCCAGCACCCCAGGGATCTCTGGGGCCAACGTCCTGACTTTC.

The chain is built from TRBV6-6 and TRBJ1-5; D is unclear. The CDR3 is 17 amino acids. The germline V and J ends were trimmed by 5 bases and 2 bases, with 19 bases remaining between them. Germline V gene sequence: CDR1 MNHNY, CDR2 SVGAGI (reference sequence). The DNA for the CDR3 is TGTGCCAGCAGTCGGCTGCCGGCAGGATTAGGCAATCAGCCCCAGCATTTT. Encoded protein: CASSRLPAGLGNQPQHF.

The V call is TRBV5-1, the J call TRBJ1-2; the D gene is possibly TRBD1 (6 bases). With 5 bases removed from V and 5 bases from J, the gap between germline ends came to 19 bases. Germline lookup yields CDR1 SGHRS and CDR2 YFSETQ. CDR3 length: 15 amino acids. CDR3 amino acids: CASSPDSQQHYGYTF. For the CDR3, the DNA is TGCGCCAGCAGTCCGGACAGCCAACAACATTATGGCTACACCTTC.

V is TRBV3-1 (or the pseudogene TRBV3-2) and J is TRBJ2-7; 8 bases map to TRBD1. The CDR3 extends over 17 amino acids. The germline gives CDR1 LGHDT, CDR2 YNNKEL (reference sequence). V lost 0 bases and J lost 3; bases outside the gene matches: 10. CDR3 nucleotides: TGTGCCAGCAGCCAAGATGATTTGGCAGGGGGCCGCTACGAGCAGTACTTC. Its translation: CASSQDDLAGGRYEQYF.

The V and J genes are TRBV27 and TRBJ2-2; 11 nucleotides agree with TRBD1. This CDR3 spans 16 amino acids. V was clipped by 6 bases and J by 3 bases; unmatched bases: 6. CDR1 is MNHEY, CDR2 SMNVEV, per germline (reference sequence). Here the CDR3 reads CASSVWGQGDTGELFF. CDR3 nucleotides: TGTGCCAGCAGCGTTTGGGGACAGGGGGACACCGGGGAGCTGTTTTTT.

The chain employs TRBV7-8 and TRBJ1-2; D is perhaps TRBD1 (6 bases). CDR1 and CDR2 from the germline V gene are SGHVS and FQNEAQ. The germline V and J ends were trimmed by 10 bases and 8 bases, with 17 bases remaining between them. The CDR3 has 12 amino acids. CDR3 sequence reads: CAMSTGLGGYTF. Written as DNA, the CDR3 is TGTGCCATGAGTACAGGGTTAGGAGGCTACACCTTC. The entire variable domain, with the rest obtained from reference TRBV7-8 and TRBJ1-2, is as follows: GAGVSQSPRYKVAKRGQDVALRCDPISGHVSLFWYQQALGQGPEFLTYFQNEAQLDKSGLPSDRFFAERPEGSVSTLKIQRTQQEDSAVYLCAMSTGLGGYTFGSGTRLTVV.

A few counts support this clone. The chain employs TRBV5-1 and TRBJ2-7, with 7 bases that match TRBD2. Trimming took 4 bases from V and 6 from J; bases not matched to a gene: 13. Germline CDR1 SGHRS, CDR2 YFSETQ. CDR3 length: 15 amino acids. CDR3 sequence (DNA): TGCGCCAGCAGCACAGGCGGCGGGAGAAGCGTCGAGCAGTACTTC. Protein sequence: CASSTGGGRSVEQYF.

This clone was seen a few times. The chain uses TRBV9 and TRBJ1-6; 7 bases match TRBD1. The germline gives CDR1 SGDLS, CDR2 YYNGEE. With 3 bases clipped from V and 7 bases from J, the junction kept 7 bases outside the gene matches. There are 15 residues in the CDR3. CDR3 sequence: CASSARTGPNSPLHF. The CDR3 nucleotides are TGTGCCAGCAGCGCTAGGACAGGACCCAATTCACCCCTCCACTTT.

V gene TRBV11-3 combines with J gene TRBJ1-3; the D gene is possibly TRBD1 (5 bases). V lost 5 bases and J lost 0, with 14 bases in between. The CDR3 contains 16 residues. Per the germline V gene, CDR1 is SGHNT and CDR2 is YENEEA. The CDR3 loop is CASSHRGPLSGNTIYF. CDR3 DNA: TGTGCCAGCAGCCATAGGGGCCCGCTCTCTGGAAACACCATATATTTT.

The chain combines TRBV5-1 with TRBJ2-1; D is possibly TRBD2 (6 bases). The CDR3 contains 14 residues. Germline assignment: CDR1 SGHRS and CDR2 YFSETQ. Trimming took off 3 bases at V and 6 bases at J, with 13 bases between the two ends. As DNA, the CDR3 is TGCGCCAGCAGCTCGGGACTTGGGGGCAATGAGCAGTTCTTC. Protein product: CASSSGLGGNEQFF.

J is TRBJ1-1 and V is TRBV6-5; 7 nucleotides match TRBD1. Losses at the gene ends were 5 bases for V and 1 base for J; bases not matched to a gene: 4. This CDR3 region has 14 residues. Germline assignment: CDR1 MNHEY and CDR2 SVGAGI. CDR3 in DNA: TGTGCCAGCAGTAGAACAGGGGCGAACACTGAAGCTTTCTTT. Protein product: CASSRTGANTEAFF.

CDR3 coding DNA: TGTGCCACCAGTGACAGGGACGAGCAGTACTTC. It specifies CATSDRDEQYF. The J gene is TRBJ2-7, the V gene TRBV24-1; tentatively, D is TRBD1 (5 bases). Germline V CDR1 and CDR2: KGHDR, SFDVKD. Trimming left V 4 bases short and J 5 bases short, with 5 bases between. CDR3 length: 11 residues.

The CDR3 sequence is CASSVAGGQGLNEQFF. The CDR3 DNA reads as TGTGCCAGCAGCGTAGCTGGGGGACAGGGGTTGAATGAGCAGTTCTTC. The rearrangement uses TRBV9 and TRBJ2-1; 10 positions match TRBD1. With V trimmed by 0 bases and J by 7 bases, 7 bases remained unmatched. CDR1 and CDR2 from the germline V gene are SGDLS and YYNGEE. CDR3 size: 16 residues.

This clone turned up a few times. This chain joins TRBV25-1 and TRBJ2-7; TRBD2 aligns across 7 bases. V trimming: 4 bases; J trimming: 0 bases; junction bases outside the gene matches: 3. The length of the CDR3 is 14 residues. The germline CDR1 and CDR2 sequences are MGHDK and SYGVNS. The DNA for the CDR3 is TGTGCCAGCAGTGGTCTAGCGGACTCCTACGAGCAGTACTTC. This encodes CASSGLADSYEQYF.

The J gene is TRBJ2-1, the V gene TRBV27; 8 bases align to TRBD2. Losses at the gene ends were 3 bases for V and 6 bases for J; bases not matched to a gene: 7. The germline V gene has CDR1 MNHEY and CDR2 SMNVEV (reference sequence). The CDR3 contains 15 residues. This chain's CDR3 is CASSFTSGEVNEQFF. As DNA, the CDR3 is TGTGCCAGCAGTTTTACTAGCGGAGAGGTCAATGAGCAGTTCTTC.

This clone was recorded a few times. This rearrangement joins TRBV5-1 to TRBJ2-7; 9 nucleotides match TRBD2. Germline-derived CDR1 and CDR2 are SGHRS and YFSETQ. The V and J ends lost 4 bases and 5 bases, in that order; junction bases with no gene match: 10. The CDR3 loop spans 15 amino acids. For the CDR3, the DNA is TGCGCCAGCAGCCAGCAGGGCGGGGGGGCCAACGAGCAGTACTTC. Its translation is CASSQQGGGANEQYF. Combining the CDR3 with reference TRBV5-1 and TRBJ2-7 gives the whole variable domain KAGVTQTPRYLIKTRGQQVTLSCSPISGHRSVSWYQQTPGQGLQFLFEYFSETQRNKGNFPGRFSGRQFSNSRSEMNVSTLELGDSALYLCASSQQGGGANEQYFGPGTRLTVT.

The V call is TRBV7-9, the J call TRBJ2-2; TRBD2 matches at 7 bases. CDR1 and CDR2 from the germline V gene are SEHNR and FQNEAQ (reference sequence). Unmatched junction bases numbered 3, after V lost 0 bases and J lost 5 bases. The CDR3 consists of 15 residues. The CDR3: CASSLASGRTGELFF. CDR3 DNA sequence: TGTGCCAGCAGCTTAGCTAGCGGGCGGACCGGGGAGCTGTTTTTT. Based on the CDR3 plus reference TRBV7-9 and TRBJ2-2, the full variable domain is DTGVSQNPRHKITKRGQNVTFRCDPISEHNRLYWYRQTLGQGPEFLTYFQNEAQLEKSRLLSDRFSAERPKGSFSTLEIQRTEQGDSAMYLCASSLASGRTGELFFGEGSRLTVL.

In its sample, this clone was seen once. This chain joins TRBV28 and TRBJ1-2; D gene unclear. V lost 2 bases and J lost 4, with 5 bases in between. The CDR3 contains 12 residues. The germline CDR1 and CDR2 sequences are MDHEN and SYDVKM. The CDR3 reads CASSLPGYGYTF. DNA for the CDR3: TGTGCCAGCAGTTTACCGGGCTATGGCTACACCTTC.

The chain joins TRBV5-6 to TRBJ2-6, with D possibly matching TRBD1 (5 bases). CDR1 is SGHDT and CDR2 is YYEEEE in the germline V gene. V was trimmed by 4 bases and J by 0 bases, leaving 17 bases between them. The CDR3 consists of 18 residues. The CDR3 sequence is CASSIRASVLSGANVLTF. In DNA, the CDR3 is TGTGCCAGCAGCATCAGGGCCTCAGTCCTCTCTGGGGCCAACGTCCTGACTTTC.

DNA for the CDR3: TGTGCCAGCAGGCGATCCGGTGTTAGCGGGAGACCAGAGACCCAGTACTTC. As protein: CASRRSGVSGRPETQYF. The gene calls are TRBV11-2 and TRBJ2-5; 9 positions agree with TRBD2. This CDR3 has 17 amino acids. V trimming: 6 bases; J trimming: 4 bases; junction bases outside the gene matches: 15. Germline V gives CDR1 SGHAT, CDR2 FQNNGV.

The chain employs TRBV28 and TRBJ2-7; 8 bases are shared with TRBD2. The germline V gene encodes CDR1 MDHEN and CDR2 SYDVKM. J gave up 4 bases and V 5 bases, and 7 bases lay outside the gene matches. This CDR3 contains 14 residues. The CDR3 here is CASSHRTSRYEQYF. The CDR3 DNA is TGTGCCAGCAGTCACCGGACTAGCAGATACGAGCAGTACTTC.

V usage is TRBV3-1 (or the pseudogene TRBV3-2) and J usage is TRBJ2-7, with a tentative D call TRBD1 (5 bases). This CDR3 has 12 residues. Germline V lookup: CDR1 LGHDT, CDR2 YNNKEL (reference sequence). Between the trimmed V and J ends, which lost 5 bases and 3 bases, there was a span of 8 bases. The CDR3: CASSDDSYEQYF. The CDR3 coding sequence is TGTGCCAGCAGCGACGACAGCTACGAGCAGTACTTC.

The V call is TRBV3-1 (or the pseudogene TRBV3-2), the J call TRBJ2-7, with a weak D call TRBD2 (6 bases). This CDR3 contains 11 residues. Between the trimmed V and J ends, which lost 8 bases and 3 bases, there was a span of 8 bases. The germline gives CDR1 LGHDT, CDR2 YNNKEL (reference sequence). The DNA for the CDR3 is TGTGCCAGCGGGGGGAACTACGAGCAGTACTTC. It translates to CASGGNYEQYF.

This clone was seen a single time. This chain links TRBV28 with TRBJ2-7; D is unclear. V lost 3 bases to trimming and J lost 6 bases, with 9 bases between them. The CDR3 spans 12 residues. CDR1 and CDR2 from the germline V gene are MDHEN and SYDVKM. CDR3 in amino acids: CASSFGSFEQYF. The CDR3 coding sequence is TGTGCCAGCAGTTTCGGGTCTTTCGAGCAGTACTTC.

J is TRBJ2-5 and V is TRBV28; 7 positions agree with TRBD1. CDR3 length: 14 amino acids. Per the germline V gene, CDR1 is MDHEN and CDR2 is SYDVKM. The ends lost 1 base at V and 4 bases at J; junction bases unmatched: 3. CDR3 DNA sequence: TGTGCCAGCAGTTTATTCTCAGGGGGAGAGACCCAGTACTTC. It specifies CASSLFSGGETQYF.

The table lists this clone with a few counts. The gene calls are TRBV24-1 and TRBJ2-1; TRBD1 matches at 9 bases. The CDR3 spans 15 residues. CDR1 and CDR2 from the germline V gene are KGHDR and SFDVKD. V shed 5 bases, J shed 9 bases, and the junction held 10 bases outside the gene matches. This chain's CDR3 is CATSAAGDRAGEQFF. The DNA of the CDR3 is TGTGCCACCAGTGCCGCGGGGGACAGGGCAGGTGAGCAGTTCTTC.

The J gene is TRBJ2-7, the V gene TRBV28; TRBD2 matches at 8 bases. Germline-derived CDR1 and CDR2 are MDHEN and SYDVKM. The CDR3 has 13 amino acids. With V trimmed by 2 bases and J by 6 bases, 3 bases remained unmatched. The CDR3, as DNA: TGTGCCAGCAGTTTAGGACTAGCTGCCGAGCAGTACTTC. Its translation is CASSLGLAAEQYF.

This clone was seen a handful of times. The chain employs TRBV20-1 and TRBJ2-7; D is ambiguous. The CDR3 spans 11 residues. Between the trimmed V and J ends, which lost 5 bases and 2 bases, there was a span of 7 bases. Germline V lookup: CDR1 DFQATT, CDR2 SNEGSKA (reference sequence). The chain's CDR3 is CSALQAYEQYF. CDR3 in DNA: TGCAGTGCTTTACAAGCCTACGAGCAGTACTTC.

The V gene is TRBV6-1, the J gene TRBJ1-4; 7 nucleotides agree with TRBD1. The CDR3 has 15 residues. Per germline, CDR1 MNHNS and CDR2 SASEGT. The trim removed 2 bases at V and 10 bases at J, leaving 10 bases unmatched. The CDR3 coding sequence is TGTGCCAGCAGTGAACGGACAGGCGTTTCTGGAAAACTGTTTTTT. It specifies CASSERTGVSGKLFF.

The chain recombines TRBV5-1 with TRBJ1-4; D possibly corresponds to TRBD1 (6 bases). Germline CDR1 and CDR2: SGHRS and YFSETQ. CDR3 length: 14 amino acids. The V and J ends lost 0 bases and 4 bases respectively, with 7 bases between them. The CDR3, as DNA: TGCGCCAGCAGCTTGGCCAGGGGTAATGAAAAACTGTTTTTT. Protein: CASSLARGNEKLFF. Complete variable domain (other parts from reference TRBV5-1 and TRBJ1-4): KAGVTQTPRYLIKTRGQQVTLSCSPISGHRSVSWYQQTPGQGLQFLFEYFSETQRNKGNFPGRFSGRQFSNSRSEMNVSTLELGDSALYLCASSLARGNEKLFFGSGTQLSVL.